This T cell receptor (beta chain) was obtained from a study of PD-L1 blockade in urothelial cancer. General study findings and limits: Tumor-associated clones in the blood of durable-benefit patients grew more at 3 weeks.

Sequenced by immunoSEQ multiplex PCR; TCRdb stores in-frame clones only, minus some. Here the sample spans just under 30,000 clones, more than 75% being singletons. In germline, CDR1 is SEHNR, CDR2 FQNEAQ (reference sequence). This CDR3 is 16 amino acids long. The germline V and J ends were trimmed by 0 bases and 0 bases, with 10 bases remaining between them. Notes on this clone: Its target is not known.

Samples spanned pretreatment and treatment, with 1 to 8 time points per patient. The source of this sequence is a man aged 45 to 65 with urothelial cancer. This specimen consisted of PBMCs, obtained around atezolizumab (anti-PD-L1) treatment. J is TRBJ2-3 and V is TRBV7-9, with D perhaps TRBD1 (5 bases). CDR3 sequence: CASSLAETASTDTQYF. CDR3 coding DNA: TGTGCCAGCAGCTTAGCGGAGACAGCAAGCACAGATACGCAGTATTTT.